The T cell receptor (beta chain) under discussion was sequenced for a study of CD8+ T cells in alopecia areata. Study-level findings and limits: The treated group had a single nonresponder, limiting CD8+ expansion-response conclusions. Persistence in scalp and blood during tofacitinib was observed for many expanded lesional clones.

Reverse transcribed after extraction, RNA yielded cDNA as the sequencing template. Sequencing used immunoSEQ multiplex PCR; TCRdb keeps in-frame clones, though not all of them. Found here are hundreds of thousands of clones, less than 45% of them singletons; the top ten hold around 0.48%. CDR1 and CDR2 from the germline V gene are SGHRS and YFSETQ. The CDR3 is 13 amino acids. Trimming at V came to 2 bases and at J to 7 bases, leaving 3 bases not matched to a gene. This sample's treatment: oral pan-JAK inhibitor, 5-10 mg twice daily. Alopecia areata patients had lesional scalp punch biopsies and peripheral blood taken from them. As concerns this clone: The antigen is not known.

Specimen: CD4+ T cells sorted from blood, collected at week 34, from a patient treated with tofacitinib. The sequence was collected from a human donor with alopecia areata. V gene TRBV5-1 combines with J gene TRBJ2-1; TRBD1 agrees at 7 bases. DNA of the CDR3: TGCGCCAGCAGCTTCGACAGGGTTAATGAGCAGTTCTTC. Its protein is CASSFDRVNEQFF. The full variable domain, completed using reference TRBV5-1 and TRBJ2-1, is KAGVTQTPRYLIKTRGQQVTLSCSPISGHRSVSWYQQTPGQGLQFLFEYFSETQRNKGNFPGRFSGRQFSNSRSEMNVSTLELGDSALYLCASSFDRVNEQFFGPGTRLTVL.